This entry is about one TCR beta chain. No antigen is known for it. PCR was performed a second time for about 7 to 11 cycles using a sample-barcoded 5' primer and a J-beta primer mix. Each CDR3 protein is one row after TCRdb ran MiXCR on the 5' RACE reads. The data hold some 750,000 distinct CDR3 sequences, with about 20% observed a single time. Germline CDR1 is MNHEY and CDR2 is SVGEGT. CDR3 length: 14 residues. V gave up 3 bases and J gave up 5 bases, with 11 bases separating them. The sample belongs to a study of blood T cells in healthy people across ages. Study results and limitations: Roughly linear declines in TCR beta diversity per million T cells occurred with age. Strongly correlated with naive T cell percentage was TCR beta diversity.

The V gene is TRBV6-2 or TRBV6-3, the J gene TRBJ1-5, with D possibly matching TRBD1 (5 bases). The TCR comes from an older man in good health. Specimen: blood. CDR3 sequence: CASSYWDSYQPQHF. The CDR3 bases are TGTGCCAGCAGTTATTGGGACTCCTATCAGCCCCAGCATTTT.